Listed below are T cell receptor beta chains from one sample, sequenced in a study of OX40 agonist ivuxolimab in advanced cancers. Sequencing was performed with immunoSEQ multiplex PCR; in TCRdb, only in-frame clones are kept and a portion is missing. The sample contains approximately 58,000 clones, approximately 91% of which appear only once. The material was CD4+ or CD8+ T cells sorted from blood, obtained in a trial of the OX40 agonist ivuxolimab. The receptors were sampled from an adult with an advanced solid tumor such as melanoma, head and neck, liver or kidney cancer. The CDR3 runs from the conserved cysteine through the conserved F or W. D genes are given only for firm matches. Expanded clones are given a class, and other clones once, few, many or no size at all.

v_gene	j_gene	abundance	d_gene	CDR3nt	CDR3aa
TRBV30	TRBJ1-2	NA	NA	TGTGCCTGGAGTGTGGGGGTTAGCTATGGCTACACCTTC	CAWSVGVSYGYTF
TRBV19	TRBJ2-2	NA	NA	TGTGCCAGTTACGGACTGTACACCGGGGAGCTGTTTTTT	CASYGLYTGELFF
TRBV5-1	TRBJ2-1	NA	NA	TGCGCCAGCAGCTTGGGAACCAACAATGAGCAGTTCTTC	CASSLGTNNEQFF
TRBV28	TRBJ2-1	few	TRBD2	TGTGCCAGCAGTTTCCAGCCAGGGACTAGCGGGAGTCGCGAGCAGTTCTTC	CASSFQPGTSGSREQFF
TRBV27	TRBJ1-5	NA	TRBD1	TGTGCCAGCAGTACGGGACAGGGATGGCAGCCCCAGCATTTT	CASSTGQGWQPQHF
TRBV9	TRBJ2-3	NA	NA	TGTGCCAGCAGCCCAAGGACGGGCACAGATACGCAGTATTTT	CASSPRTGTDTQYF
TRBV28	TRBJ2-3	NA	NA	TGTGCCAGCAGTTTCCGGGGAGAAGGCACAGATACGCAGTATTTT	CASSFRGEGTDTQYF
TRBV5-8	TRBJ1-1	few	NA	TGTGCCAGCAGCTTCGGGACGCGGCGGACTGAAGCTTTCTTT	CASSFGTRRTEAFF
TRBV9	TRBJ2-5	NA	NA	TGTGCCAGCAGCGTAGAGCAAGAGACCCAGTACTTC	CASSVEQETQYF
TRBV15	TRBJ2-3	NA	NA	TGTGCCACCAGCAGAGCTGGCGGCAGCACAGATACGCAGTATTTT	CATSRAGGSTDTQYF
TRBV7-2	TRBJ2-4	NA	NA	TGTGCCAGCAGCCCCGGGCCACACAGGGATGGGAGAAACATTCAGTACTTC	CASSPGPHRDGRNIQYF
TRBV5-6	TRBJ2-2	NA	TRBD2	TGTGCCAGCAGCCTAGGACTAGCGGGGGGAGCCGGGGAGCTGTTTTTT	CASSLGLAGGAGELFF
TRBV11-3	TRBJ2-5	once	TRBD1	TGTGCCAGCAGCCCTGGACAGGCGAGCGAGACCCAGTACTTC	CASSPGQASETQYF
TRBV18	TRBJ2-7	NA	NA	TGTGCCAGCTCACCTGACGGGGACGAGCAGTACTTC	CASSPDGDEQYF
TRBV4-3	TRBJ1-6	NA	NA	TGCGCCAGCAGGAAGGGCTCGGGAAATAATTCACCCCTCCACTTT	CASRKGSGNNSPLHF
TRBV7-2	TRBJ2-5	once	TRBD2	TGTGCCAGCAGCCGGGGGGGGCCACAAGAGACCCAGTACTTC	CASSRGGPQETQYF
TRBV4-2	TRBJ2-7	NA	NA	TGTGCCAGCAGCCAAGAGACTTCCTACGAGCAGTACTTC	CASSQETSYEQYF
TRBV7-2	TRBJ2-5	NA	TRBD2	TGTGCCAGCAGCCAGGGACTAGCGGAGATCCAAGAGACCCAGTACTTC	CASSQGLAEIQETQYF
TRBV4-3	TRBJ1-4	NA	NA	TGCGCCAGCAGCCCAGAACAGGGAAGGCGTGAAAAACTGTTTTTT	CASSPEQGRREKLFF
TRBV7-2	TRBJ2-2	NA	NA	TGTGCCAGCAGCCCTCACGGAGGGCCTACCGGGGAGCTGTTTTTT	CASSPHGGPTGELFF
TRBV6-6	TRBJ2-3	once	NA	TGTGCCAGCACCTGGCAAGCGGATACCACAGATACGCAGTATTTT	CASTWQADTTDTQYF
TRBV19	TRBJ2-7	few	NA	TGTGCCACCGAATCGGGAACCTCCTACGAGCAGTACTTC	CATESGTSYEQYF
TRBV5-1	TRBJ1-4	NA	NA	TGCGCCAGCAGCTCCTTAGGGGCCCGTGAAAAACTGTTTTTT	CASSSLGAREKLFF
TRBV28	TRBJ2-1	NA	NA	TGTGCCAGCTCCCTACCTCTTTCAGGGAACAATGAGCAGTTCTTC	CASSLPLSGNNEQFF
TRBV11-3	TRBJ2-1	NA	NA	TGTGCCAGCAGCTTGTCATTTTCGTACAATGAGCAGTTCTTC	CASSLSFSYNEQFF